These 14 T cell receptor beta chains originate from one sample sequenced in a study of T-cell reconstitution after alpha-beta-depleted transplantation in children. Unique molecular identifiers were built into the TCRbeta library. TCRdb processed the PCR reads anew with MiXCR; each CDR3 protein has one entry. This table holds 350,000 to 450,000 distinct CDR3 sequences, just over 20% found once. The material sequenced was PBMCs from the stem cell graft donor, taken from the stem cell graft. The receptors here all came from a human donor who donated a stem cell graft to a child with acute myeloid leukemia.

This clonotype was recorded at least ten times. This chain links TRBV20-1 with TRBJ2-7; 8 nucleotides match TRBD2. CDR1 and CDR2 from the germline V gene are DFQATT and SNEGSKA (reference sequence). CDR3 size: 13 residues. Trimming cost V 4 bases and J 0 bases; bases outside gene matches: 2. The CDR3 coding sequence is TGCAGTGCTACCGGGAGGGACTCCTACGAGCAGTACTTC. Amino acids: CSATGRDSYEQYF.

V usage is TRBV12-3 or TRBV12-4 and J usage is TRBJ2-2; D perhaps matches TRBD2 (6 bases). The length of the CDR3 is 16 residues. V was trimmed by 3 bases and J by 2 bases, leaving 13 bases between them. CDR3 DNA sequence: TGTGCCAGCAGTTTCCGGAGCGGGTCAAACACCGGGGAGCTGTTTTTT. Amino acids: CASSFRSGSNTGELFF.

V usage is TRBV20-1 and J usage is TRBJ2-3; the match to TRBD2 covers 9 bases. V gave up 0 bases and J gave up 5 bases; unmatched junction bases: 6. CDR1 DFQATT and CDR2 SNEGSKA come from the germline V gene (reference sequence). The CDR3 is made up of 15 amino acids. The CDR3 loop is CSARDLGLAKDTQYF. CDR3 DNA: TGCAGTGCTAGAGATCTAGGACTAGCGAAAGATACGCAGTATTTT.

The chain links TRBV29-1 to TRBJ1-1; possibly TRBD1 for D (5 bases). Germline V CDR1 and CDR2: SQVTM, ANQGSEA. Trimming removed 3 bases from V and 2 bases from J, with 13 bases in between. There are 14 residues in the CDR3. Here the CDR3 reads CSVDPREGNTEAFF. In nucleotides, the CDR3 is TGCAGCGTTGATCCCAGGGAGGGTAACACTGAAGCTTTCTTT.

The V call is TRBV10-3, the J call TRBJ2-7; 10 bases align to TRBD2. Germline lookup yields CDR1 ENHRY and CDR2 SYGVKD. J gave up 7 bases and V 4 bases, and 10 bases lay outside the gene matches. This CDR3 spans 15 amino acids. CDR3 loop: CAISGTSGDSGEQYF. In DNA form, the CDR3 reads TGTGCCATCAGTGGCACTAGCGGGGATTCGGGGGAGCAGTACTTC.

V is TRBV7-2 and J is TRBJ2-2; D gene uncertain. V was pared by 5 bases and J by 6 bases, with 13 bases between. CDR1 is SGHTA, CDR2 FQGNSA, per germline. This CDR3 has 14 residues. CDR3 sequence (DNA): TGTGCCAGCAGCGGTCAACTGGGGTCCGGGGAGCTGTTTTTT. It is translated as CASSGQLGSGELFF.

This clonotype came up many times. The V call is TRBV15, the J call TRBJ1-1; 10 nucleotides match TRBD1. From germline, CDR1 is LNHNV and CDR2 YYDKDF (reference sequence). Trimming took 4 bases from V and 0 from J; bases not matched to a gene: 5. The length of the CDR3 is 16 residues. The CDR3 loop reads CATSTGQGLMNTEAFF. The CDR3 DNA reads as TGTGCCACCAGCACGGGACAGGGGCTTATGAACACTGAAGCTTTCTTT. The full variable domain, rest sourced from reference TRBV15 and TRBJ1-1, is DAMVIQNPRYQVTQFGKPVTLSCSQTLNHNVMYWYQQKSSQAPKLLFHYYDKDFNNEADTPDNFQSRRPNTSFCFLDIRSPGLGDTAMYLCATSTGQGLMNTEAFFGQGTRLTVV.

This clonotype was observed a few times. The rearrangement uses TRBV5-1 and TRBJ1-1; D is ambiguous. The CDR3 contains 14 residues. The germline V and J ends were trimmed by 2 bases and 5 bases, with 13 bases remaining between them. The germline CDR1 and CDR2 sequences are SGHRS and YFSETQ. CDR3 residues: CASSFVPGRTEAFF. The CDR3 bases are TGCGCCAGCAGCTTCGTCCCGGGGAGGACTGAAGCTTTCTTT. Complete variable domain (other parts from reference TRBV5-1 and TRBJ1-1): KAGVTQTPRYLIKTRGQQVTLSCSPISGHRSVSWYQQTPGQGLQFLFEYFSETQRNKGNFPGRFSGRQFSNSRSEMNVSTLELGDSALYLCASSFVPGRTEAFFGQGTRLTVV.

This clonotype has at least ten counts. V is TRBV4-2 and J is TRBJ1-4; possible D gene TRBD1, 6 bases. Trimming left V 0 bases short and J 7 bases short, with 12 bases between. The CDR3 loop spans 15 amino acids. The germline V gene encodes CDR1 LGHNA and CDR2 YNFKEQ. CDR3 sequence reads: CASSQDGGQSEKLFF. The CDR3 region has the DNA TGTGCCAGCAGCCAAGATGGAGGACAGTCTGAAAAACTGTTTTTT.

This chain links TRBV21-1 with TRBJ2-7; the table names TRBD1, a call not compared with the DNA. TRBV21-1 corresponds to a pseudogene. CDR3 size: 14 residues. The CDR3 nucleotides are TGTGCCAGCAGCTCCAGACAGCCCGGGCGGCGGCAGTACTTC. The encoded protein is CASSSRQPGRRQYF.

In DNA, the CDR3 is TGTGCCAGCAGTACTGGGCGACTCTATGGCTACACCTTC. This codes for CASSTGRLYGYTF. The chain uses TRBV27 and TRBJ1-2; no reliable D call. Germline values: CDR1 MNHEY, CDR2 SMNVEV (reference sequence). Trimming removed 5 bases from V and 4 bases from J, with 11 bases in between. The CDR3 consists of 13 residues.

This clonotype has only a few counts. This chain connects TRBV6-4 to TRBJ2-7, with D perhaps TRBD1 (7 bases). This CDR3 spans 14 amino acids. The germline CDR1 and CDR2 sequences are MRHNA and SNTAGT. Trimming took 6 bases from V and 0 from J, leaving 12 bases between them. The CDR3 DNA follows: TGTGCCAGCAGGCGGGACAGTAGCTCCTACGAGCAGTACTTC. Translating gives CASRRDSSSYEQYF.

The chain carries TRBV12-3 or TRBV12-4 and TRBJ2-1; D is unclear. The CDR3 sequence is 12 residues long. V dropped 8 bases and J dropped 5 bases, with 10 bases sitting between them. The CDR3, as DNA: TGTGCCAGCTGGCGGCTAAACAATGAGCAGTTCTTC. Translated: CASWRLNNEQFF.

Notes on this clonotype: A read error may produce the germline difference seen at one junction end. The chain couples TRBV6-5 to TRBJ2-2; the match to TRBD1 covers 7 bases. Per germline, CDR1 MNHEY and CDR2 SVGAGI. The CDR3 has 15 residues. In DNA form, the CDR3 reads TGTGCCAGCAGTTTACAGACAGGGAACACCTGGGAGCTGTTTTTT. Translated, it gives CASSLQTGNTWELFF.